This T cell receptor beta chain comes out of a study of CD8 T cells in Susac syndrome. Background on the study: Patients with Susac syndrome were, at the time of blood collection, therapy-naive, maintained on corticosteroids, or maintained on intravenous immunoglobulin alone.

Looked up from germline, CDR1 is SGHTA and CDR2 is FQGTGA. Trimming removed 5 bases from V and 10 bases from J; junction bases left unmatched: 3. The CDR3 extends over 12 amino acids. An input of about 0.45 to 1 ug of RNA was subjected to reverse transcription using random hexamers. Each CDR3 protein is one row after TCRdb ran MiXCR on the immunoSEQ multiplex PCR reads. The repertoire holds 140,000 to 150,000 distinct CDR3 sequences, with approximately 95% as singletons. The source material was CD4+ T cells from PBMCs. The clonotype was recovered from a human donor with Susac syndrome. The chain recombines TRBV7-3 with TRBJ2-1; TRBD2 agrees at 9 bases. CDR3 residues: CASSTGTSEQFF. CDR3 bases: TGTGCCAGCAGCACTGGGACTAGCGAGCAGTTCTTC.